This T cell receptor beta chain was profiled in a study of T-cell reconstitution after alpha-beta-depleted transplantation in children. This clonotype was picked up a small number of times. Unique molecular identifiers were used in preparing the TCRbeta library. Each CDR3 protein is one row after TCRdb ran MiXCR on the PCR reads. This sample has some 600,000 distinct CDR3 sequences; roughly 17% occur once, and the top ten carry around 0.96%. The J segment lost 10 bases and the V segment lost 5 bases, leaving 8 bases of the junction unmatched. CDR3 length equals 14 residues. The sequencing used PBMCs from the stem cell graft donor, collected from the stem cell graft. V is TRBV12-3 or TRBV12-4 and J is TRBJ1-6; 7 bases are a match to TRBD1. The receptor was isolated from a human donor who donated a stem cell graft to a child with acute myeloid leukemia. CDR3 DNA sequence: TGTGCCAGCAGTAACAGGGGTGGGGGGTCACCCCTCCACTTT. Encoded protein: CASSNRGGGSPLHF.